The T cell receptor (beta chain) under discussion was sequenced for a study of T-cell memory formation after mild COVID-19. Findings of the study overall: In second-wave clones peaking day 37, SARS-CoV-2 specificity remained unconfirmed. The appearance of some responding clones in pre-infection memory suggested that cross-reactive memory joined.

This clonotype was seen more than once but under ten times. The antigen is undetermined. TCRdb re-derived calls from the 5' RACE reads in MiXCR, one entry per CDR3 protein. This repertoire shows fewer than 350,000 distinct CDR3 sequences, more than 15% found once; its top ten account for more than 20%. V was pared by 5 bases and J by 1 base, with 17 bases between. Germline V gene data show CDR1 as SGHNT and CDR2 as YENEEA. The CDR3 covers 16 residues. This TCR came from a young man who had mild COVID-19 (a few samples of this study predate the infection). Cell type and time point are not known. The chain recombines TRBV11-3 with TRBJ1-1, with D perhaps matching TRBD1 (5 bases). Specimen: PBMCs or a T cell subset sorted from them (not recorded which). CDR3 sequence (DNA): TGTGCCAGCAGCCCCCGCTCCGGGACGGAGAACACTGAAGCTTTCTTT. Amino acids: CASSPRSGTENTEAFF.